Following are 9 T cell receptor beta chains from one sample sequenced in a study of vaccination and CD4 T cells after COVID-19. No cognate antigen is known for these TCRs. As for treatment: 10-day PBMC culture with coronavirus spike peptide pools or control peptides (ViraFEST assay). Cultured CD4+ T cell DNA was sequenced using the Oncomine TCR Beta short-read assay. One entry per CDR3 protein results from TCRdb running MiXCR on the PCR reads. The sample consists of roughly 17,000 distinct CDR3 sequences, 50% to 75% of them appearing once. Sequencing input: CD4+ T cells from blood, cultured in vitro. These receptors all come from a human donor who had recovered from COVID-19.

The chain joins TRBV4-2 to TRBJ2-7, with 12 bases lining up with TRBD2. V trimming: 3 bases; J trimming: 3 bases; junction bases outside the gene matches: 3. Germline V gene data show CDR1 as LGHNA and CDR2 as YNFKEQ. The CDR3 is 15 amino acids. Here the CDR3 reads CASSQLLAGGYEQYF. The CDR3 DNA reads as TGTGCCAGCAGCCAGCTACTAGCGGGGGGCTACGAGCAGTACTTC.

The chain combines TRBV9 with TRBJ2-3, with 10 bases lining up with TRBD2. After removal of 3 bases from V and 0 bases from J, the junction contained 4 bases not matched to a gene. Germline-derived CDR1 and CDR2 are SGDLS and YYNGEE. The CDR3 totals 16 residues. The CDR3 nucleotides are TGTGCCAGCAGCGAATATAGCGGGAGGAGCACAGATACGCAGTATTTT. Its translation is CASSEYSGRSTDTQYF. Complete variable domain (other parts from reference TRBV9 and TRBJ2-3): DSGVTQTPKHLITATGQRVTLRCSPRSGDLSVYWYQQSLDQGLQFLIQYYNGEERAKGNILERFSAQQFPDLHSELNLSSLELGDSALYFCASSEYSGRSTDTQYFGPGTRLTVL.

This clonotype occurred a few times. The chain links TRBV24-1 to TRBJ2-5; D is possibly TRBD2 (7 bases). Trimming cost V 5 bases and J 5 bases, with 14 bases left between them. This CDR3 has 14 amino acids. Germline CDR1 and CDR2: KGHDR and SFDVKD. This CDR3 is CATSGGGGRETQYF. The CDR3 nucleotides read TGTGCCACCAGTGGAGGGGGGGGTCGGGAGACCCAGTACTTC.

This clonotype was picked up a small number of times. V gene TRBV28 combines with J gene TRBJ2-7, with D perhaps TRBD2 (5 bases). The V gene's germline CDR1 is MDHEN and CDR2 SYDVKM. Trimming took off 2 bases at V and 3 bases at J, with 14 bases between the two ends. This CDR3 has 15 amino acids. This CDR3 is CASSLGLAGIYEQYF. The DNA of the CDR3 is TGTGCCAGCAGTTTAGGGCTAGCCGGCATCTACGAGCAGTACTTC.

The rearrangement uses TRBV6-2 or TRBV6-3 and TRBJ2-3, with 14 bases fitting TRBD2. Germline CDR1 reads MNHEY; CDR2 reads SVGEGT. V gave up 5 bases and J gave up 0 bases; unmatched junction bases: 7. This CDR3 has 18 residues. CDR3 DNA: TGTGCCAGCAGTCACGGGACTAGCGGGGGACATAGCACAGATACGCAGTATTTT. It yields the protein CASSHGTSGGHSTDTQYF.

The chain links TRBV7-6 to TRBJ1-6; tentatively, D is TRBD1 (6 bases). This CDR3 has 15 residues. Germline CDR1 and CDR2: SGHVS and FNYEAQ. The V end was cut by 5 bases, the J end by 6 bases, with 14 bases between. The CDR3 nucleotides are TGTGCCAGCAGCGCATACAGGGTGGGTAATTCACCCCTCCACTTT. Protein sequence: CASSAYRVGNSPLHF.

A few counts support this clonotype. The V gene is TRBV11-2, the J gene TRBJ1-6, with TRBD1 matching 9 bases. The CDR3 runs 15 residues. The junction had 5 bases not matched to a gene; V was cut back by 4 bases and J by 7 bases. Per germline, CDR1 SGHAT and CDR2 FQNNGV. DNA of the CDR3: TGTGCCAGCAGCTCTCTACAGGGGGCAAATTCACCCCTCCACTTT. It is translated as CASSSLQGANSPLHF.

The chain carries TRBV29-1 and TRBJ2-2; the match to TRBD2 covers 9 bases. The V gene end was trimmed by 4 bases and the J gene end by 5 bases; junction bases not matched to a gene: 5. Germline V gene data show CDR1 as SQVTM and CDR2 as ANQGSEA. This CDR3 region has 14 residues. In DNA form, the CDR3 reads TGCAGCGTTGGAGCTAGCGGGAATACCGGGGAGCTGTTTTTT. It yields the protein CSVGASGNTGELFF.

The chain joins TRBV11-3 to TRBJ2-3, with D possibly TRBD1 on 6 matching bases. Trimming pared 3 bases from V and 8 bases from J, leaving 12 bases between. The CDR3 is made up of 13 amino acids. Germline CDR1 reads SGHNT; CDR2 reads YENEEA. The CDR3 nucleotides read TGTGCCAGCAGCTTTTTGGGACAAGTTACGCAGTATTTT. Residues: CASSFLGQVTQYF.